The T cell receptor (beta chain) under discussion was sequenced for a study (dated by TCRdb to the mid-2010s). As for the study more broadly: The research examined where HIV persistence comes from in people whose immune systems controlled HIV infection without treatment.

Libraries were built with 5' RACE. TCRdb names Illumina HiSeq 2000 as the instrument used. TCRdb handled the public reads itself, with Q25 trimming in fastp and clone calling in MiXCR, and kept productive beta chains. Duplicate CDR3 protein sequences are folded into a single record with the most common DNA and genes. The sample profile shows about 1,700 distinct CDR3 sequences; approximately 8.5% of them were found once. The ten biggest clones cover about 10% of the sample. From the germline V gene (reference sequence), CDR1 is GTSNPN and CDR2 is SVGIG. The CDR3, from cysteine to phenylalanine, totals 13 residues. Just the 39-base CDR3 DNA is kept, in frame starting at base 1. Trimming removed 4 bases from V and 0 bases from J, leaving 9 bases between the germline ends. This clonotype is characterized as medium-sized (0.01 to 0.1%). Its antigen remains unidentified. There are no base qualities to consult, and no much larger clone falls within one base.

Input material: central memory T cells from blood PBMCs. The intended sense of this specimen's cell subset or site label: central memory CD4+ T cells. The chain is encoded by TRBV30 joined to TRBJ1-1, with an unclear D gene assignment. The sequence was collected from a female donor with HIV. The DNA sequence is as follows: TGTGCCTGGACGGGGTACATGAACACTGAAGCTTTCTTT. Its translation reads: CAWTGYMNTEAFF.